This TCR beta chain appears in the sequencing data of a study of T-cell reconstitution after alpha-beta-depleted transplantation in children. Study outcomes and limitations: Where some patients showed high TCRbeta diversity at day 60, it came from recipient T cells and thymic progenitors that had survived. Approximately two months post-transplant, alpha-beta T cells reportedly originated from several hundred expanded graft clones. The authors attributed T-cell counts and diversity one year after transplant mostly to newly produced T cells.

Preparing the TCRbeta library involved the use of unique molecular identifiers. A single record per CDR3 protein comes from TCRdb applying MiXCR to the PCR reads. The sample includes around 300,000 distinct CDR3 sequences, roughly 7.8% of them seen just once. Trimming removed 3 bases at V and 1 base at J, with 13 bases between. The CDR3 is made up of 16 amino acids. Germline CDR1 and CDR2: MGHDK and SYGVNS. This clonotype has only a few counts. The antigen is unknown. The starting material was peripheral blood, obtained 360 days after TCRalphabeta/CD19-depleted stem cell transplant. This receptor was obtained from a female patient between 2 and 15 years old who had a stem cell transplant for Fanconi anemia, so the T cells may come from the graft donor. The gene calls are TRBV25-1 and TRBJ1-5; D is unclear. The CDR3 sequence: CASSDSTLLSNQPQHF. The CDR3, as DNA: TGTGCCAGCAGTGACTCTACACTACTCAGCAATCAGCCCCAGCATTTT.